This T cell receptor beta chain was profiled in a study of tumour-infiltrating T cells in Burkitt lymphoma. The J segment lost 3 bases and the V segment lost 4 bases, leaving 3 bases of the junction unmatched. In germline, CDR1 is LNHDA, CDR2 SQIVND (reference sequence). CDR3 size: 14 residues. The method was immunoSEQ multiplex PCR; TCRdb's version includes in-frame clones alone and lacks a portion of them. The profile shows under 5,500 clones, about 13% of them singletons. Only a few counts were recorded for this clone. The TCR sequence derives from a human donor with Burkitt lymphoma. The chain employs TRBV19 and TRBJ1-1; 9 bases match TRBD1. Sequenced material: tumor tissue. CDR3 in amino acids: CASSTTGGDTEAFF. CDR3 in DNA: TGTGCCAGTAGTACGACAGGGGGGGACACTGAAGCTTTCTTT.